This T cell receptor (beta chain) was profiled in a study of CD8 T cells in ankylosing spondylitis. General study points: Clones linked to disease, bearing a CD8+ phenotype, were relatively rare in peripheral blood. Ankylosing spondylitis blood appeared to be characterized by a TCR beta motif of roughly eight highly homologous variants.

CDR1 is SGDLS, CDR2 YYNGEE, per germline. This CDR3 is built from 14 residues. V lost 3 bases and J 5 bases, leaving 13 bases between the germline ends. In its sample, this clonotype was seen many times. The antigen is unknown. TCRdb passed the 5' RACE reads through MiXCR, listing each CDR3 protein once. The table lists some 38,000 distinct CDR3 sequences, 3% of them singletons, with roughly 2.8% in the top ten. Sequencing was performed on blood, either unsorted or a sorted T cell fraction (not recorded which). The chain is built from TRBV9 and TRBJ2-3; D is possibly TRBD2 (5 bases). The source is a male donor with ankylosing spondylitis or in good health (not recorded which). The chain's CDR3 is CASSDTSWLDTQYF. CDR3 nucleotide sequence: TGTGCCAGCAGCGATACTAGTTGGTTAGATACGCAGTATTTT.